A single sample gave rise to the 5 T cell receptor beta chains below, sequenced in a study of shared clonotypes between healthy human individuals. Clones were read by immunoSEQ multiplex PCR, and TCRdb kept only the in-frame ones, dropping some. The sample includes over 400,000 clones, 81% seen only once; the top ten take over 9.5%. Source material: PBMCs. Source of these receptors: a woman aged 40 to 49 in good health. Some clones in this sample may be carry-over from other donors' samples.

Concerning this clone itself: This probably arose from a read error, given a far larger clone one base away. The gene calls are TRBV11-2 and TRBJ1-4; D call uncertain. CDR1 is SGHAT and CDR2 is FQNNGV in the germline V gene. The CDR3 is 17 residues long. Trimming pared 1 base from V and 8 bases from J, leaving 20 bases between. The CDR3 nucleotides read TGTGCCAGCAGCTTAGCCTACGGGTCTGGGTTTGTGGAAAAACTGTTTTTT. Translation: CASSLAYGSGFVEKLFF. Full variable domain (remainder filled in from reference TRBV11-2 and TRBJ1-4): EAGVAQSPRYKIIEKRQSVAFWCNPISGHATLYWYQQILGQGPKLLIQFQNNGVVDDSQLPKDRFSAERLKGVDSTLKIQPAKLEDSAVYLCASSLAYGSGFVEKLFFGSGTQLSVL.

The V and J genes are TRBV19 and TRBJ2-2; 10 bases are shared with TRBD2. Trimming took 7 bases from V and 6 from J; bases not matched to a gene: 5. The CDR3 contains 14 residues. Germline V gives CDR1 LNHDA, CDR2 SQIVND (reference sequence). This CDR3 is CASNLAGDPGELFF. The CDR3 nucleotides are TGTGCCAGTAATCTAGCGGGAGATCCCGGGGAGCTGTTTTTT.

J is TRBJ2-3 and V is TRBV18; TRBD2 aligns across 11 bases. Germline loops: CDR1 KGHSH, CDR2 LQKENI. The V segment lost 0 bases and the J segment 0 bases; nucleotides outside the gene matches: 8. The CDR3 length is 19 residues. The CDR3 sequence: CASSPPLLAGVTSTDTQYF. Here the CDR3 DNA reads TGTGCCAGCTCACCACCGTTACTAGCGGGAGTCACCAGCACAGATACGCAGTATTTT. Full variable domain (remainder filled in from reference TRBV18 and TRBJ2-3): NAGVMQNPRHLVRRRGQEARLRCSPMKGHSHVYWYRQLPEEGLKFMVYLQKENIIDESGMPKERFSAEFPKEGPSILRIQQVVRGDSAAYFCASSPPLLAGVTSTDTQYFGPGTRLTVL.

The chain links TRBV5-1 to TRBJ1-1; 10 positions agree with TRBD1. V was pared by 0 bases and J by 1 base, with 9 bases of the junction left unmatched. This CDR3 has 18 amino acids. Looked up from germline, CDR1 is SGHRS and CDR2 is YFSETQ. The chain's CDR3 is CASSLARGTGAGNTEAFF. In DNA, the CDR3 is TGCGCCAGCAGCTTGGCGCGTGGGACAGGGGCAGGGAACACTGAAGCTTTCTTT.

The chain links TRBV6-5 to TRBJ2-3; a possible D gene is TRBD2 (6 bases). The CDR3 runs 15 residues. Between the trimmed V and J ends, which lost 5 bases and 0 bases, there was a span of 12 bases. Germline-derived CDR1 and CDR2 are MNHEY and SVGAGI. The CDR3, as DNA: TGTGCCAGCAGTCCGGGACTTTATAGCACAGATACGCAGTATTTT. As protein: CASSPGLYSTDTQYF.